A single sample is the source of the 16 T cell receptor beta chains below, sequenced in a study of T cell responses to AZD1222 COVID-19 vaccine. Profiled with immunoSEQ multiplex PCR; TCRdb holds only in-frame clones, not every one. The sample carries some 200,000 clones, roughly 91% recorded once. This material consisted of peripheral blood, taken 28 days after the second AZD1222 dose. These TCRs come from an adult who received the AZD1222 COVID-19 vaccine.

This chain connects TRBV23-1 to TRBJ2-5; TRBD2 might be the D (5 bases). TRBV23-1 belongs to the ORF category, with a function that is uncertain. V lost 1 base and J 5 bases, leaving 20 bases between the germline ends. The CDR3 sequence is 17 residues long. CDR3 in amino acids: CASSQCWAGGPGETQYF. The CDR3 DNA sequence: TGCGCCAGCAGTCAATGTTGGGCAGGAGGACCGGGTGAGACCCAGTACTTC.

This clone was counted a few times. The V and J genes are TRBV5-1 and TRBJ2-7, with D unresolved. CDR3 length: 16 residues. V was pared by 8 bases and J by 3 bases, with 24 bases between. The germline gives CDR1 SGHRS, CDR2 YFSETQ. The CDR3 protein is CASSLSSPSGIYEQYF. The CDR3 DNA follows: TGCGCCAGTTCCCTTAGCTCTCCAAGTGGAATCTACGAGCAGTACTTC.

The chain has TRBV7-8 and TRBJ2-7; weak D call: TRBD1 (6 bases). Germline assignment: CDR1 SGHVS and CDR2 FQNEAQ. This CDR3 comprises 13 residues. The V and J ends lost 4 bases and 2 bases respectively, with 9 bases between them. Here the CDR3 reads CASSSTGTYEQYF. CDR3 nucleotides: TGTGCCAGCAGCTCAACAGGGACCTACGAGCAGTACTTC.

The chain links TRBV4-2 to TRBJ1-5; D call uncertain. V was trimmed by 1 base and J by 1 base, leaving 11 bases between them. Germline CDR1 is LGHNA and CDR2 is YNFKEQ. CDR3 length equals 16 residues. CDR3 region: CASSQGRVGSNQPQHF. DNA of the CDR3: TGTGCCAGCAGCCAAGGGAGGGTGGGAAGCAATCAGCCCCAGCATTTT.

The chain has TRBV29-1 and TRBJ1-5; no firm D call. V lost 4 bases and J 4 bases, leaving 14 bases between the germline ends. In germline, CDR1 is SQVTM, CDR2 ANQGSEA. The CDR3 has 14 amino acids. The chain's CDR3 is CSVALAGKNQPQHF. DNA of the CDR3: TGCAGCGTTGCATTGGCAGGCAAAAATCAGCCCCAGCATTTT.

Worth noting for this clone: Different DNA sequences within this sample yield the same CDR3. The gene calls are TRBV12-3 or TRBV12-4 and TRBJ2-5; D is undetermined. The V gene lost 2 bases and the J gene lost 4 bases, with 5 bases spanning the gap. This CDR3 is 12 amino acids long. CDR3 in amino acids: CASSLMGETQYF. The CDR3 nucleotides are TGTGCCAGCAGTTTAATGGGAGAGACCCAGTACTTC.

The chain couples TRBV11-2 to TRBJ2-1; no firm D call. The germline V gene has CDR1 SGHAT and CDR2 FQNNGV. Trimming took off 1 base at V and 10 bases at J, with 11 bases between the two ends. The CDR3 is made up of 13 amino acids. The CDR3 reads CASSLVRLREQFF. In nucleotides, the CDR3 is TGTGCCAGCAGCTTAGTTCGGTTGAGGGAGCAGTTCTTC.

A single count supports this clone. The chain recombines TRBV7-2 with TRBJ1-2; 9 nucleotides agree with TRBD1. Germline V lookup: CDR1 SGHTA, CDR2 FQGNSA. This CDR3 has 15 residues. The trim removed 5 bases at V and 1 base at J, leaving 5 bases unmatched. CDR3 in amino acids: CASSPGTGYNYGYTF. In nucleotides, the CDR3 is TGTGCCAGCAGCCCCGGGACAGGGTATAACTATGGCTACACCTTC.

The gene calls are TRBV4-3 and TRBJ2-7, with 8 bases aligning to TRBD2. CDR1 is LGHNA, CDR2 YSLEER, per germline. The CDR3 has 15 amino acids. V shed 1 base and J 4 bases; nucleotides not matched to a gene: 6. The CDR3 sequence: CASSQGAGAAYEQYF. The DNA of the CDR3 is TGCGCCAGCAGCCAAGGAGCGGGAGCAGCTTACGAGCAGTACTTC.

J is TRBJ2-5 and V is TRBV24-1; TRBD1 agrees at 7 bases. Germline V lookup: CDR1 KGHDR, CDR2 SFDVKD. Germline trimming cut 4 bases from V and 5 bases from J; bases unmatched to any gene: 6. The CDR3 is 14 residues long. As DNA, the CDR3 is TGTGCCACCAGTGACCAAAACAGGGGTGAGACCCAGTACTTC. Translation gives CATSDQNRGETQYF.

This chain uses TRBV28 with TRBJ2-7; 10 nucleotides line up with TRBD1. The CDR3 is made up of 14 amino acids. Germline V gene sequence: CDR1 MDHEN, CDR2 SYDVKM. J lost 5 bases, V lost 6 bases, and 7 bases had no gene match. The CDR3 DNA reads TGTGCCAGCAGACCGGGACAGGGGTACCACGAGCAGTACTTC. This codes for CASRPGQGYHEQYF.

CDR3 coding DNA: TGTGCCACCAGTGCCCCACGTAAGAATGAGCAGTTCTTC. Amino acid sequence: CATSAPRKNEQFF. V and J are TRBV24-1 and TRBJ2-1, with D hard to call. The CDR3 loop spans 13 amino acids. Deletions cut 5 bases from V and 7 bases from J, with 11 bases between. Germline CDR1 and CDR2: KGHDR and SFDVKD.

The CDR3 reads CASSLVSREGQETQYF. The CDR3 region has the DNA TGTGCCAGCAGCCTCGTTTCGCGGGAGGGGCAAGAGACCCAGTACTTC. This sequence joins TRBV7-2 and TRBJ2-5; 9 nucleotides match TRBD2. V shed 5 bases and J 2 bases; nucleotides not matched to a gene: 9. This CDR3 region has 16 residues. In germline, CDR1 is SGHTA, CDR2 FQGNSA.

The chain links TRBV20-1 to TRBJ1-2; TRBD1 is a possible D gene (5 bases). The CDR3 consists of 11 residues. CDR1 is DFQATT, CDR2 SNEGSKA, per germline (reference sequence). With 6 bases removed from V and 3 bases from J, the gap between germline ends came to 8 bases. The CDR3 protein is CSAGGDYGYTF. For the CDR3, the DNA is TGCAGTGCGGGGGGAGACTATGGCTACACCTTC.

As concerns this clone: This sample includes further DNA sequences coding for the same CDR3. CDR3 in DNA: TGTGCCAGCAGCCTCGGACAATACTACGAGCAGTACTTC. Its protein product is CASSLGQYYEQYF. The gene calls are TRBV7-9 and TRBJ2-7; weak D call: TRBD1 (5 bases). The CDR3 sequence is 13 residues long. V was shortened by 5 bases and J by 3 bases, with 11 bases between the two germline ends. The germline V gene has CDR1 SEHNR and CDR2 FQNEAQ (reference sequence). Full variable domain (rest looked up from reference TRBV7-9 and TRBJ2-7): DTGVSQNPRHKITKRGQNVTFRCDPISEHNRLYWYRQTLGQGPEFLTYFQNEAQLEKSRLLSDRFSAERPKGSFSTLEIQRTEQGDSAMYLCASSLGQYYEQYFGPGTRLTVT.

V usage is TRBV28 and J usage is TRBJ1-3; 7 nucleotides align to TRBD1. Trimming took 6 bases from V and 2 from J; bases not matched to a gene: 7. CDR1 is MDHEN and CDR2 is SYDVKM in the germline V gene. The CDR3 is 15 residues long. CDR3 in DNA: TGTGCCAGCAGCGCGACAGGGCCGGCTGGAAACACCATATATTTT. Translating it yields CASSATGPAGNTIYF.